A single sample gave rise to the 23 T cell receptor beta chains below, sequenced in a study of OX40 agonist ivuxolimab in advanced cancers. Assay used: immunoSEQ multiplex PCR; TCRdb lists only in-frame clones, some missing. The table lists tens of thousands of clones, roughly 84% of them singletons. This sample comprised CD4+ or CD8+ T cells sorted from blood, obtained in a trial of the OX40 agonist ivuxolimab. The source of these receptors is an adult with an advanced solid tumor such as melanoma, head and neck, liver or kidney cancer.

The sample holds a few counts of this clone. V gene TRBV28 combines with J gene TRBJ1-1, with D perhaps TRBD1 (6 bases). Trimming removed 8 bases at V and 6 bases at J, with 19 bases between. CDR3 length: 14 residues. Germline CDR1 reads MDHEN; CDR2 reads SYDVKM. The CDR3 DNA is TGTGCCAGCGGCCGACGAGGGGGAAAGGCTGAAGCTTTCTTT. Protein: CASGRRGGKAEAFF.

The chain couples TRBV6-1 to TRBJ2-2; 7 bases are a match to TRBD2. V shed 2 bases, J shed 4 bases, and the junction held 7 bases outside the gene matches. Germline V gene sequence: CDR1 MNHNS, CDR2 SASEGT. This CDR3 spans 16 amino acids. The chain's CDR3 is CASSESRGGLTGELFF. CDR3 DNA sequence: TGTGCCAGCAGTGAATCGCGGGGAGGGCTCACCGGGGAGCTGTTTTTT.

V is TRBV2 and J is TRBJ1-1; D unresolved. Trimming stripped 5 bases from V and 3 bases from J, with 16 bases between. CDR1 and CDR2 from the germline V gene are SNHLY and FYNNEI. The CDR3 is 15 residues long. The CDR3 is CASSLGPQSDTEAFF. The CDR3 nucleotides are TGTGCCAGCAGTCTAGGGCCCCAGTCGGACACTGAAGCTTTCTTT.

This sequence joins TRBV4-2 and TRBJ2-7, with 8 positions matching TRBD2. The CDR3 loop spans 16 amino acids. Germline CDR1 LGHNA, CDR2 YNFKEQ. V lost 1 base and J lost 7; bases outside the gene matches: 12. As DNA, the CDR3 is TGTGCCAGCAGCCAAGTCACTAGCGGAAGGGAGGTTGAGCAGTACTTC. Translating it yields CASSQVTSGREVEQYF.

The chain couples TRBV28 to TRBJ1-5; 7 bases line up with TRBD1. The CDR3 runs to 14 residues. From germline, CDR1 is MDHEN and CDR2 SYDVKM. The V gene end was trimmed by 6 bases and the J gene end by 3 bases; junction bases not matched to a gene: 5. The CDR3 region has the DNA TGTGCCAGCAGGAACACAGGGGACAATCAGCCCCAGCATTTT. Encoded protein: CASRNTGDNQPQHF.

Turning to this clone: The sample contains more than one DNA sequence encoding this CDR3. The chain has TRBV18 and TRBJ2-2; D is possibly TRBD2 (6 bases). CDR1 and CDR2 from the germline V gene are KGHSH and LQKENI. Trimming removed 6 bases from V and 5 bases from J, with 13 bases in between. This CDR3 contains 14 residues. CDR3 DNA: TGTGCCAGCTCCCCAGCCGGGAGTACCGGGGAGCTGTTTTTT. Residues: CASSPAGSTGELFF.

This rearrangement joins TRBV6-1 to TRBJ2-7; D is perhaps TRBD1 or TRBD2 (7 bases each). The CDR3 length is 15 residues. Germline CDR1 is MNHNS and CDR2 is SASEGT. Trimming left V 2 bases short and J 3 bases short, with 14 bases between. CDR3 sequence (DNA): TGTGCCAGCAGTGAACAGGGGGGAGGGCACTACGAGCAGTACTTC. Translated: CASSEQGGGHYEQYF.

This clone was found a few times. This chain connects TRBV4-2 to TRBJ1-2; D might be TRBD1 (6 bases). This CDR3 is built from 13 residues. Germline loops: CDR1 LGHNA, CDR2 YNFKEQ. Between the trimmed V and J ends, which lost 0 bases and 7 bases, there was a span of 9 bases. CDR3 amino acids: CASSQDHRVGYTF. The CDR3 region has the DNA TGTGCCAGCAGCCAAGACCACAGGGTTGGCTACACCTTC.

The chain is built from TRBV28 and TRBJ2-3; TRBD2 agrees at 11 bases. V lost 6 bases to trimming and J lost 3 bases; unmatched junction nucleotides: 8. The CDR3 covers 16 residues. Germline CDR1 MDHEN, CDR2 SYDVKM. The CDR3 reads CASSGASGRLTDTQYF. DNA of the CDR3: TGTGCCAGCAGCGGGGCTAGCGGGAGGTTGACAGATACGCAGTATTTT.

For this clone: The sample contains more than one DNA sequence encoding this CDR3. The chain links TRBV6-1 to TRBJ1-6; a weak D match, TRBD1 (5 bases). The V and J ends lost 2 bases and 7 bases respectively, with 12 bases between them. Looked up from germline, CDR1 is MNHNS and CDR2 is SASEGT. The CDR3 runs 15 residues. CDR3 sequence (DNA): TGTGCCAGCAGTGAAACCCAGGGATCCAATTCACCCCTCCACTTT. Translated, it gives CASSETQGSNSPLHF.

CDR3 bases: TGTGCCAGCAGCGTAGGACCGGACGTGAATGAGCAGTTCTTC. Encoded protein: CASSVGPDVNEQFF. The chain employs TRBV9 and TRBJ2-1, with unresolved D. The germline V gene encodes CDR1 SGDLS and CDR2 YYNGEE. This CDR3 contains 14 residues. Trimming stripped 0 bases from V and 7 bases from J, with 11 bases between.

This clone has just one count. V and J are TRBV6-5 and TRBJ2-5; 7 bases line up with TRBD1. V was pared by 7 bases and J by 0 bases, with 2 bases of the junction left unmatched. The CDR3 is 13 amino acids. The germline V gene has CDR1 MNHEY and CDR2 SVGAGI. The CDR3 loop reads CASTGQYQETQYF. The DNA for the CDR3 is TGTGCCAGCACGGGACAGTACCAAGAGACCCAGTACTTC.

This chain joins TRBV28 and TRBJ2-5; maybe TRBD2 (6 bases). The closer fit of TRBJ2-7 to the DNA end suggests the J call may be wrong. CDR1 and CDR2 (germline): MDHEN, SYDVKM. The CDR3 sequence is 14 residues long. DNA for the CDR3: TGTGCCAGCACCCCAGGTGGCGGGGTTTACGAGCAGTACTTC. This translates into CASTPGGGVYEQYF.

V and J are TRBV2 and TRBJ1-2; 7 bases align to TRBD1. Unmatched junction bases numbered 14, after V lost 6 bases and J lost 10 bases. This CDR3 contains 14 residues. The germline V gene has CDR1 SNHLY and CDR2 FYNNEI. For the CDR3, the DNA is TGTGCCAGCAGATCGACCCCGACAGGGCCGTTCTACACCTTC. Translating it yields CASRSTPTGPFYTF. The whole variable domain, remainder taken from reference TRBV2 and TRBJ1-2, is EPEVTQTPSHQVTQMGQEVILRCVPISNHLYFYWYRQILGQKVEFLVSFYNNEISEKSEIFDDQFSVERPDGSNFTLKIRSTKLEDSAMYFCASRSTPTGPFYTFGSGTRLTVV.

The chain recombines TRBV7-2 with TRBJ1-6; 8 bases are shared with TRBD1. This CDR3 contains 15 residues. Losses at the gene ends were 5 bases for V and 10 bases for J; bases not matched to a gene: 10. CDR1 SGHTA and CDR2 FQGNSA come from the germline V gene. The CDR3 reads CASSNQGAGISPLHF. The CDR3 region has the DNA TGTGCCAGCAGCAACCAGGGGGCCGGAATATCACCCCTCCACTTT.

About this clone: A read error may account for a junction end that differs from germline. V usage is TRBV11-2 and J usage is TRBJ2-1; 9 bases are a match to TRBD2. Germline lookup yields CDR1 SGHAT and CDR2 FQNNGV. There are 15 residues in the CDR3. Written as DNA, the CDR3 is TGTGCCAGCAGCATAGACGCGGGAGGGATCTATGAGCAGTTCTTC. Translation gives CASSIDAGGIYEQFF.

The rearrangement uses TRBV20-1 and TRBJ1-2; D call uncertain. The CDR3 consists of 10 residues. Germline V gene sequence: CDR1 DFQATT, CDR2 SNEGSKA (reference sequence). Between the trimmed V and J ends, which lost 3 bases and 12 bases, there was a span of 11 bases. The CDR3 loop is CSASGPHNTF. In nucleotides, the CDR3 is TGCAGTGCTAGTGGTCCGCATAACACCTTC.

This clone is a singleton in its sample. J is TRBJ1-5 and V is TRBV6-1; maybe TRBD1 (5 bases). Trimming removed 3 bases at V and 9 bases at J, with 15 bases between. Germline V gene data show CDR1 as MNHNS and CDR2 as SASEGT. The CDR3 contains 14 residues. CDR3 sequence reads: CASSDLNLGAPQHF. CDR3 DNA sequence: TGTGCCAGCAGTGATCTTAACCTCGGGGCGCCCCAGCATTTT.

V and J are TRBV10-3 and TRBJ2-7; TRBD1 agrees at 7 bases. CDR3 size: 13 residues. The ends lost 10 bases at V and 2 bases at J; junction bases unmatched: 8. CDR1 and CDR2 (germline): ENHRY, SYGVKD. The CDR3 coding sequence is TGTGCCACCTCCCGGGACAGTGCCTACGAGCAGTACTTC. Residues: CATSRDSAYEQYF.

The CDR3 reads CASSPDRGRETQYF. In nucleotides, the CDR3 is TGTGCCAGCAGCCCGGACAGGGGAAGAGAGACCCAGTACTTC. The chain combines TRBV5-4 with TRBJ2-5; 9 bases are a match to TRBD1. Germline V CDR1 and CDR2: SGHNT, YYREEE (reference sequence). After removal of 4 bases from V and 4 bases from J, the junction contained 5 bases not matched to a gene. The CDR3 has 14 amino acids.

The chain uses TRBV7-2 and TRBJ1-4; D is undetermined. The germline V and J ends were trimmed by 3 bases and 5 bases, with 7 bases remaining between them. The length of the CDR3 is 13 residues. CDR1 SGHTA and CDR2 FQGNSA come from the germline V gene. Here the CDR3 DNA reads TGTGCCAGCAGCTTCTCGGGAAATGAAAAACTGTTTTTT. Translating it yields CASSFSGNEKLFF.

The CDR3 nucleotides are TGTGCCAGTAGTACGGTGGCGGGTGGAGCCTACAATGAGCAGTTCTTC. Encoded protein: CASSTVAGGAYNEQFF. The chain uses TRBV19 and TRBJ2-1; tentatively, D is TRBD2 (5 bases). The length of the CDR3 is 16 residues. CDR1 is LNHDA and CDR2 is SQIVND in the germline V gene (reference sequence). Trimming removed 4 bases from V and 2 bases from J, with 15 bases in between.

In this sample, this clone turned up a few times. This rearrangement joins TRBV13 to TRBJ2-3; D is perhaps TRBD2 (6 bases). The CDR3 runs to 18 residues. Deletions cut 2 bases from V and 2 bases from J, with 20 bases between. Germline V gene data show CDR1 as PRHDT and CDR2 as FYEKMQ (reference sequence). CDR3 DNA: TGTGCCAGCAGCTTAAACCGGCGGCGGGGATCTTTCACAGATACGCAGTATTTT. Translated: CASSLNRRRGSFTDTQYF.